The 7 T cell receptor beta chains reported below all come from one sample, sequenced in a study of control samples from healthy donors and cancer patients. Clones were read by immunoSEQ multiplex PCR, and TCRdb kept only the in-frame ones, dropping some. Of about 69,000 clones listed, about four fifths are singletons. The sample was PBMCs. All receptors come from a woman between 45 and 65 years old with lung cancer.

The V and J genes are TRBV27 and TRBJ2-5; D remains ambiguous. The CDR3 consists of 10 residues. The germline gives CDR1 MNHEY, CDR2 SMNVEV (reference sequence). V dropped 8 bases and J dropped 1 base, with 2 bases sitting between them. The CDR3 protein is CASGQETQYF. The DNA for the CDR3 is TGTGCCAGCGGCCAAGAGACCCAGTACTTC.

This chain links TRBV3-1 (or the pseudogene TRBV3-2) with TRBJ1-3; D might be TRBD1 (5 bases). V was trimmed by 2 bases and J by 4 bases, leaving 15 bases between them. CDR1 and CDR2 from the germline V gene are LGHDT and YNNKEL (reference sequence). The length of the CDR3 is 16 residues. The CDR3 is CASSQMGPGSGNTIYF. The CDR3 DNA sequence: TGTGCCAGCAGCCAAATGGGGCCAGGGTCGGGAAACACCATATATTTT.

V usage is TRBV24-1 and J usage is TRBJ1-5; the D gene is possibly TRBD1 (5 bases). Trimming stripped 2 bases from V and 0 bases from J, with 13 bases between. The CDR3 is 17 residues long. CDR1 is KGHDR and CDR2 is SFDVKD in the germline V gene. In DNA, the CDR3 is TGTGCCACCAGTGATTCCGGTGGAGGGGATAGCAATCAGCCCCAGCATTTT. Translation: CATSDSGGGDSNQPQHF.

The gene calls are TRBV10-3 and TRBJ1-1; 7 bases are a match to TRBD1. V shed 4 bases and J 7 bases; nucleotides not matched to a gene: 6. This CDR3 has 13 residues. Germline values: CDR1 ENHRY, CDR2 SYGVKD. CDR3 protein: CAISGGWDSEAFF. CDR3 bases: TGTGCCATCAGTGGGGGCTGGGACAGTGAAGCTTTCTTT.

The chain carries TRBV9 and TRBJ1-3; D uncertain. The ends were cut back, 2 bases at V and 0 bases at J, with 9 bases in the middle. Germline V lookup: CDR1 SGDLS, CDR2 YYNGEE. There are 15 residues in the CDR3. The CDR3 coding sequence is TGTGCCAGCAGCGTTCAGGCGATCTCTGGAAACACCATATATTTT. Protein: CASSVQAISGNTIYF.

This clone was counted between two and nine times. The chain carries TRBV6-4 and TRBJ2-2; the match to TRBD2 covers 9 bases. V lost 3 bases and J lost 4; bases outside the gene matches: 0. Germline values: CDR1 MRHNA, CDR2 SNTAGT. CDR3 size: 14 residues. The CDR3 sequence: CASSEAGGTGELFF. CDR3 coding DNA: TGTGCCAGCAGTGAAGCGGGGGGCACCGGGGAGCTGTTTTTT.

The chain couples TRBV20-1 to TRBJ1-3; D call uncertain. Germline V CDR1 and CDR2: DFQATT, SNEGSKA (reference sequence). This CDR3 has 15 residues. Trimming pared 3 bases from V and 1 base from J, leaving 13 bases between. CDR3 sequence: CSASFGLDSGNTIYF. The DNA of the CDR3 is TGCAGTGCTAGTTTCGGGCTAGATTCTGGAAACACCATATATTTT.